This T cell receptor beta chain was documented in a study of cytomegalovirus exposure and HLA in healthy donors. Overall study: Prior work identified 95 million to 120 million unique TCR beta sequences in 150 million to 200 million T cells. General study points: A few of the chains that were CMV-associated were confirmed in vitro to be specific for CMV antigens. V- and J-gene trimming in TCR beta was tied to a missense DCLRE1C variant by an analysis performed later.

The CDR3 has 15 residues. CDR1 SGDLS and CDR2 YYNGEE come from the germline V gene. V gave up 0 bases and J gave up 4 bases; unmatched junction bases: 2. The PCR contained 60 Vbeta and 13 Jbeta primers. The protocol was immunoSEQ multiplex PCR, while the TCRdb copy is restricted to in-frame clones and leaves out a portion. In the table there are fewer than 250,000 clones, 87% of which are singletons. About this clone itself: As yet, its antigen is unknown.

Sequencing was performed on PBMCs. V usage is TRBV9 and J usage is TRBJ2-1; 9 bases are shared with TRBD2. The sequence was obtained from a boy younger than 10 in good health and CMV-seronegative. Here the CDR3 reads CASSVVTSGYNEQFF. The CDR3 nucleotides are TGTGCCAGCAGCGTAGTGACTAGCGGATACAATGAGCAGTTCTTC.